The text below deals with one T cell receptor beta chain. Trimming removed 3 bases from V and 1 base from J, with 12 bases in between. The CDR3 sequence is 15 residues long. Germline values: CDR1 SEHNR, CDR2 FQNEAQ (reference sequence). The data were taken from a study of CD8 T cells in Susac syndrome. Reverse transcription of roughly 0.45 to 1 ug RNA was performed with random hexamers. In TCRdb, the immunoSEQ multiplex PCR reads were re-called with MiXCR into one record per CDR3 protein. The data contain about 190,000 distinct CDR3 sequences, roughly 96% of them singletons. The T cells that were sequenced for TCR beta were CD8+ and CD4+ cells from blood.

The chain has TRBV7-9 and TRBJ2-5; D is unclear. The receptor comes from a human donor in good health. Sequences were obtained from CD4+ T cells from PBMCs. The CDR3 nucleotides read TGTGCCAGCAGCTTTTCTGCTAGGAGCCAAGAGACCCAGTACTTC. Its protein product is CASSFSARSQETQYF.